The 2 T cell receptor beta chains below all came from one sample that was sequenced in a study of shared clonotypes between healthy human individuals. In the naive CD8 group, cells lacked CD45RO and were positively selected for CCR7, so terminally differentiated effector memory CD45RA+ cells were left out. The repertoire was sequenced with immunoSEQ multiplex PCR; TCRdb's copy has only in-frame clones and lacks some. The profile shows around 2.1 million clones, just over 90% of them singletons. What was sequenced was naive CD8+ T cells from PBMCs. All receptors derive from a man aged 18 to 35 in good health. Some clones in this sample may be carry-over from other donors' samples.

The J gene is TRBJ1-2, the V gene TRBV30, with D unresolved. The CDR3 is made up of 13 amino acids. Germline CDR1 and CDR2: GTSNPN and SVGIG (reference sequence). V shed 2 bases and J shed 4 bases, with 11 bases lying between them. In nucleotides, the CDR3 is TGTGCCTGGAGTCGGGTCCGCACCTATGGCTACACCTTC. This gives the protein CAWSRVRTYGYTF.

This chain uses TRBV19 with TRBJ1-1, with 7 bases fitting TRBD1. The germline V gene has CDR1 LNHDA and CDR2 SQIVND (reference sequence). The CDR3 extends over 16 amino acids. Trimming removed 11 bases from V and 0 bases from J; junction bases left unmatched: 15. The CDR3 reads CALINRDSKMNTEAFF. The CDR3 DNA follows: TGTGCCCTTATTAACCGGGACAGTAAAATGAACACTGAAGCTTTCTTT.